The present T cell receptor (beta chain) was sequenced within a study of blood T cell repertoires in COVID-19 (dated by TCRdb to 2020 to 2021). Study-level background: The collaborator samples originated in the United States, Italy and Spain and spanned the acute and convalescent phases of COVID-19. HLA class I and class II types, where available, came from metadata supplied by the sample provider rather than from assay-based typing. Sample metadata almost always included a de-identified subject ID, COVID-19 status, age in years and sex. The samples were drawn from the first 160 participants of the ongoing ImmuneRACE study and from some 1,300 subjects provided by 6 global collaborators. The prospective study material was composed of cDNA or gDNA derived from T cells, B-cell-depleted T cells, or PBMCs. The dataset comprised deeply sampled blood TCRbeta repertoires from subjects exposed to, actively infected with, or recovered from COVID-19. A freely available public database, intended as a resource for researchers studying the immune response to SARS-CoV-2, is where the repertoires were released.

The immunoSEQ Assay, a bias-controlled multiplex PCR, was used to amplify TCRbeta CDR3 regions from genomic DNA. Per the source publication's procedure: The number of nucleated cells in each sample was estimated by amplification of reference gene primers within the assay. To quantify the absolute abundance of each unique TCRbeta CDR3 rearrangement, sequence reads were collapsed and filtered. For each sample, productive Simpson clonality was calculated as the square root of Simpson's diversity index over productive rearrangements. As stored in TCRdb, this immuneACCESS dataset retains in-frame rearrangements with V and J assigned. A fraction of the clones does not appear; measured against another copy, unresolved V genes explain less than half of the discrepancy, and the remainder lacks a known reason. V and J calls and clone size are copied from that table; D and trimming were computed from the DNA. The sample table shows 130,000 to 150,000 clones, and about 80% are seen once. Together, the top ten hold 3% to 3.5% of the sample.

Whole blood was collected in K2EDTA tubes by collaborating institutions according to the institutions' own protocols. Collaborator samples were shipped for TCRbeta analysis as frozen whole blood, isolated PBMCs, or DNA extracted from either sample type. Overall study outcomes, separate from this receptor: The quantity of clinical and demographic metadata differed by source and by participant and was supplied without curation.

As for this clone: It has no known antigen specificity. There are no base qualities to consult, and no much larger clone falls within one base.

The source material was peripheral blood. The sequence was collected from a woman aged 80 or over with acute or convalescent COVID-19.

The CDR3 corresponds to CAWSLRTSGVLAYEQYF. The nucleotide sequence reads as follows: TGTGCCTGGAGTTTAAGGACTAGCGGGGTGTTAGCCTACGAGCAGTACTTC. In this chain, TRBV30 is recombined with TRBJ2-7; 12 bases in between match TRBD2. The CDR3 holds 17 amino acids from the cysteine to the phenylalanine. The kept DNA is CDR3 alone, 51 bases in frame from the first base. V ends up 2 bases short and J 2 bases short, with an unmatched junction base count of 10. The germline V gene (reference sequence) supplies CDR1 GTSNPN and CDR2 SVGIG.